A selection of T cell receptor beta chains follows, all from one sample in a study of post-analysis software for immune sequencing data. TCRdb called the PCR reads again in MiXCR, with one record for every CDR3 protein. The sample has about 770,000 distinct CDR3 sequences; around 46% are singletons. Sequenced input: blood. These receptors were taken from a girl aged 10 to 17 with multiple sclerosis. The CDR3 runs from the conserved cysteine through the conserved F or W. Fields, in order: CDR3 length, J gene, V gene, clone size, D gene, CDR3 DNA, CDR3 protein. D genes are given only for firm matches. A clone size is listed for some rows: how often the clone was seen (once, few, many), or a class if it is expanded.

length: 17
J: TRBJ1-2
V: TRBV15
size: few
D: .
DNA: TGTGCCACCAGCAGAACTATCGGGGCAGGGTCAGGCTATGGCTACACCTTC
CDR3: CATSRTIGAGSGYGYTF

length: 13
J: TRBJ2-1
V: TRBV7-2
size: .
D: .
DNA: TGTGCCAGCAGGAAAGGGGGGCACAATGAGCAGTTCTTC
CDR3: CASRKGGHNEQFF

length: 15
J: TRBJ1-4
V: TRBV24-1
size: .
D: .
DNA: TGTGCCACCAGTGATCAAACACCCGGCGGTGAAAAACTGTTTTTT
CDR3: CATSDQTPGGEKLFF

length: 15
J: TRBJ2-5
V: TRBV7-2
size: .
D: .
DNA: TGTGCCAGCAGCTTACGACGGGGGGCGACGGAGACCCAGTACTTC
CDR3: CASSLRRGATETQYF

length: 13
J: TRBJ2-2
V: TRBV29-1
size: .
D: .
DNA: TGCAGCGTTGTCCTCCCCAACACCGGGGAGCTGTTTTTT
CDR3: CSVVLPNTGELFF

length: 14
J: TRBJ2-7
V: TRBV12-3/TRBV12-4
size: few
D: .
DNA: TGTGCCAGCGGGGGGACTTTCAACTCCTACGAGCAGTACTTC
CDR3: CASGGTFNSYEQYF

length: 17
J: TRBJ2-7
V: TRBV6-5
size: once
D: TRBD1
DNA: TGTGCCAGCAGTTACGCCCCCCCGGGACAGGGGGCGGGCGAGCAGTACTTC
CDR3: CASSYAPPGQGAGEQYF

length: 13
J: TRBJ2-2
V: TRBV27
size: .
D: .
DNA: TGTGCCAGCAGTTTAGGAGGGGGCGGGGAGCTGTTTTTT
CDR3: CASSLGGGGELFF

length: 15
J: TRBJ2-5
V: TRBV5-1
size: .
D: TRBD1
DNA: TGCGCCAGCAGCTCCCCCGGGACAGGGCACCATGAGCAGTACTTC
CDR3: CASSSPGTGHHEQYF

length: 14
J: TRBJ2-1
V: TRBV7-6
size: .
D: TRBD1
DNA: TGTGCCAGCAGCCCGACAGGGGGCCGGAATGAGCAGTTCTTC
CDR3: CASSPTGGRNEQFF

length: 13
J: TRBJ1-5
V: TRBV20-1
size: .
D: .
DNA: TGCAGTGCCCAGGGAGTCGGCAATCAGCCCCAGCATTTT
CDR3: CSAQGVGNQPQHF

length: 12
J: TRBJ2-4
V: TRBV7-2
size: .
D: .
DNA: TGTGCCAGCAGCCTCCGGGACTCCAAGCAGTACTTC
CDR3: CASSLRDSKQYF

length: 14
J: TRBJ1-2
V: TRBV7-2
size: few
D: .
DNA: TGTGCCAGCAGCCCCCGGGCTTTCAGCTCTGGCTACACCTTC
CDR3: CASSPRAFSSGYTF

length: 13
J: TRBJ1-2
V: TRBV20-1
size: few
D: .
DNA: TGCAGTGCCACTAGGCAGGCTAACTATGGCTACACCTTC
CDR3: CSATRQANYGYTF

length: 13
J: TRBJ2-7
V: TRBV29-1
size: .
D: TRBD1
DNA: TGCAGCGTTTCACCGGGACAGGGTGAAGAGCAGTACTTC
CDR3: CSVSPGQGEEQYF

length: 13
J: TRBJ2-7
V: TRBV7-9
size: .
D: .
DNA: TGTGCCAGCAGCTTAGCGAACGGCTACGAGCAGTACTTC
CDR3: CASSLANGYEQYF

length: 14
J: TRBJ2-7
V: TRBV12-3/TRBV12-4
size: .
D: .
DNA: TGTGCCAGCAGAGTGTCCACAGGGCCCTACGAGCAGTACTTC
CDR3: CASRVSTGPYEQYF

length: 15
J: TRBJ2-2
V: TRBV7-3
size: few
D: TRBD2
DNA: TGTGCCAGCAGCTTTGTCGGGAGGTACACCGGGGAGCTGTTTTTT
CDR3: CASSFVGRYTGELFF

length: 13
J: TRBJ1-2
V: TRBV12-3/TRBV12-4
size: .
D: .
DNA: TGTGCCAGCAGTCCCTCGTCCCTCTATGGCTACACCTTC
CDR3: CASSPSSLYGYTF

length: 16
J: TRBJ2-3
V: TRBV28
size: few
D: TRBD2
DNA: TGTGCCAGCAGTTTCCAAGCAGCGGGAGTCGGAGATACGCAGTATTTT
CDR3: CASSFQAAGVGDTQYF

length: 14
J: TRBJ2-1
V: TRBV29-1
size: .
D: TRBD2
DNA: TGCAGCGTTGGACCGGGACTAGATTACAATGAGCAGTTCTTC
CDR3: CSVGPGLDYNEQFF

length: 12
J: TRBJ2-5
V: TRBV5-1
size: .
D: .
DNA: TGCGCCAGCAGCGATTTCCAAGAGACCCAGTACTTC
CDR3: CASSDFQETQYF

length: 14
J: TRBJ2-7
V: TRBV28
size: .
D: .
DNA: TGTGCCAGCAGTGAACAGTCAAGTCACTACGAGCAGTACTTC
CDR3: CASSEQSSHYEQYF

length: 16
J: TRBJ2-7
V: TRBV3-1
size: .
D: .
DNA: TGTGCCAGCAGCCCCCGTCCAGAACCAGGGAGCTACGAGCAGTACTTC
CDR3: CASSPRPEPGSYEQYF

length: 10
J: TRBJ2-1
V: TRBV29-1
size: .
D: .
DNA: TGCAGCGTTGAGGTGAATGAGCAGTTCTTC
CDR3: CSVEVNEQFF

length: 16
J: TRBJ1-6
V: TRBV12-3/TRBV12-4
size: .
D: .
DNA: TGTGCCAGCAGTTTCCCCAGCGACAGGTTCGCCTCACCCCTCCACTTT
CDR3: CASSFPSDRFASPLHF

length: 15
J: TRBJ1-6
V: TRBV20-1
size: .
D: .
DNA: TGCAGTGCCTCGGGGACTCTCGTGTATAATTCACCCCTCCACTTT
CDR3: CSASGTLVYNSPLHF

length: 21
J: TRBJ2-3
V: TRBV28
size: .
D: TRBD2
DNA: TGTGCCAGCAGTTTCGCCCCCACTTCCCTGACGGGAGGGAGGGTCACAGATACGCAGTATTTT
CDR3: CASSFAPTSLTGGRVTDTQYF